The subject of this entry is one TCR beta chain. Its antigen is unknown. The CDR3 length is 16 residues. V was pared by 2 bases and J by 7 bases, with 9 bases of the junction left unmatched. Per the germline V gene, CDR1 is SGHTA and CDR2 is FQGTGA. The data are from a study of T cells after yellow fever vaccination. Overall study: Fractions containing few cells were prepared with SMART-Seq v4 Ultra Low Input. Whole-study findings and limits: Among all clonotypes, a small share was observed in both CD4 and CD8 compartments.

In making TCR cDNA, 5'RACE template switching added a universal primer site and UMIs to it. Via MiXCR, TCRdb re-called the 5' RACE reads, giving one row per CDR3 protein. The table includes 200,000 to 300,000 distinct CDR3 sequences, about 7% detected once. The clonotype originates from a man aged 30 to 45 who received the YFV17D yellow fever vaccine. The material was CD4+ T cells sorted from PBMCs, obtained on the day of the yellow fever booster vaccination. The V gene is TRBV7-3, the J gene TRBJ2-1; TRBD1 matches 9 bases. Here the CDR3 DNA reads TGTGCCAGCAGCTTACGGACAGGGGAGGATTGGAATGAGCAGTTCTTC. As protein: CASSLRTGEDWNEQFF.